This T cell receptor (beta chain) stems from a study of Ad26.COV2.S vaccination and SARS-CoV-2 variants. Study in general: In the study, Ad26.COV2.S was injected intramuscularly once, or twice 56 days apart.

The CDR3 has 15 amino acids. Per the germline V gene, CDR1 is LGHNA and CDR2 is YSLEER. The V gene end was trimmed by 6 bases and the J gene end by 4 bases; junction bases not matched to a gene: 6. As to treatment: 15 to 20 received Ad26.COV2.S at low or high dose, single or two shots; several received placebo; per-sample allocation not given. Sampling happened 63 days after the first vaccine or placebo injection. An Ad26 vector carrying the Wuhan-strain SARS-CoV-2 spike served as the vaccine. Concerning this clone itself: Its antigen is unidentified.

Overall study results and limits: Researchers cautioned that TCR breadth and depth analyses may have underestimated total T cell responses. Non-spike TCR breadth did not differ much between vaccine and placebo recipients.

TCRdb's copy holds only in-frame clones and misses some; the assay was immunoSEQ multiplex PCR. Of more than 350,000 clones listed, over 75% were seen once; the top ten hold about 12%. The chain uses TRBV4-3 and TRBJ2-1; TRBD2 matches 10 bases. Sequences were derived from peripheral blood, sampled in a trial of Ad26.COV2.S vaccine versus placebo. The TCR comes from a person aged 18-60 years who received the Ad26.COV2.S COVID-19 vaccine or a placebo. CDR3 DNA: TGCGCCAGCAGGCCAAATAGCGGGGGGTACAATGAGCAGTTCTTC. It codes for CASRPNSGGYNEQFF.